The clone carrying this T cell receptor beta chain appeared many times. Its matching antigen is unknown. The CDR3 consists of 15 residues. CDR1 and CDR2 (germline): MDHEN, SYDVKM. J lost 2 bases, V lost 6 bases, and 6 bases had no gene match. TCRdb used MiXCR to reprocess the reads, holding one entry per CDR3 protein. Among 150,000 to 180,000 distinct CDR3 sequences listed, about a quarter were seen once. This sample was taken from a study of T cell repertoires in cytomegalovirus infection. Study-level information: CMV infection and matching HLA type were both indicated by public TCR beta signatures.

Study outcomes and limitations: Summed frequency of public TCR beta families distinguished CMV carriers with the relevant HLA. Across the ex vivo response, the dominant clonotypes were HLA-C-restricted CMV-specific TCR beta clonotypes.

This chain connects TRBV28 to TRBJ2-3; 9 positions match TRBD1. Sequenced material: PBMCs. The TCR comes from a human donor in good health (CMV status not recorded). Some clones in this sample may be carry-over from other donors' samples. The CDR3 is CASSSGTGYTDTQYF. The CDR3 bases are TGTGCCAGCAGCTCCGGGACAGGGTACACAGATACGCAGTATTTT.